The clone carrying this T cell receptor (beta chain) was counted once. This sample stems from a study of T cell changes during pregnancy in multiple sclerosis. The V and J ends lost 0 bases and 5 bases, in that order; junction bases with no gene match: 4. The CDR3 sequence is 14 residues long. Germline loops: CDR1 SEHNR, CDR2 FQNEAQ (reference sequence). Only in-frame clones appear in the TCRdb table, and some are missing; sequencing was by immunoSEQ multiplex PCR. Of about 20,000 clones in the sample, around 90% were seen once. The material sequenced was CD8+ T cells from peripheral blood mononuclear cells, taken in the third trimester of pregnancy. The chain couples TRBV7-9 to TRBJ2-7, with 7 nucleotides matching TRBD2. This receptor was obtained from a female donor in good health, enrolled as a control in a pregnancy study. CDR3 bases: TGTGCCAGCAGCTTAGCCACTAGCGCAGACGAGCAGTACTTC. Amino acids: CASSLATSADEQYF.